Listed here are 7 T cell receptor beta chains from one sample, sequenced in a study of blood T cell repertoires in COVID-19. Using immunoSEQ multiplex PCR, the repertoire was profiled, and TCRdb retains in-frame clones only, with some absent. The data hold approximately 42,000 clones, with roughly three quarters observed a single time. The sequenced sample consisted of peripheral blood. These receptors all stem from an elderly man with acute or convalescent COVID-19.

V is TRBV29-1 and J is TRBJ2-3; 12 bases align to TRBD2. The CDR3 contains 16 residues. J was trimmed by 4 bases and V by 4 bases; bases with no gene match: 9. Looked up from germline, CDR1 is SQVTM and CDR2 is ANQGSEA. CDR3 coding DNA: TGCAGCGTTGGCCCAGGTCTAGCGGGGGGGGCAGATACGCAGTATTTT. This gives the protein CSVGPGLAGGADTQYF.

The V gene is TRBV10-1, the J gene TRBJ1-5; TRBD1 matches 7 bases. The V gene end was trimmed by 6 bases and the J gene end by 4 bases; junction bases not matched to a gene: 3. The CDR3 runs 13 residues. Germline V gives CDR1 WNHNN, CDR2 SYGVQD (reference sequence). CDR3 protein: CASRGGRNQPQHF. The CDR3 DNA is TGCGCCAGCAGAGGGGGCAGAAATCAGCCCCAGCATTTT.

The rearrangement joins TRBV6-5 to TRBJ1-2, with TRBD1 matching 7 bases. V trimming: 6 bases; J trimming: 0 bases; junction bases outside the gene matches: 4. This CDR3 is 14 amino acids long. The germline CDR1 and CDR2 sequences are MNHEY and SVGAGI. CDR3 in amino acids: CASSLQGTNYGYTF. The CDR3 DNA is TGTGCCAGCAGCCTACAGGGGACTAACTATGGCTACACCTTC.

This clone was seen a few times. The chain's CDR3 is CASSETRATNEKLFF. CDR3 DNA sequence: TGTGCCAGCAGTGAAACGAGGGCAACTAATGAAAAACTGTTTTTT. This chain uses TRBV6-1 with TRBJ1-4, with no clear D. V was pared by 2 bases and J by 0 bases, with 7 bases between. Germline assignment: CDR1 MNHNS and CDR2 SASEGT. This CDR3 is 15 amino acids long.

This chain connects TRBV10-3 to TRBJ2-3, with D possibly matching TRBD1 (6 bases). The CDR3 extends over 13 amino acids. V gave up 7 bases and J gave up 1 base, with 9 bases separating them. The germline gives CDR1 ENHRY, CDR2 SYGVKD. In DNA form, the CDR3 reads TGTGCCATCATGGACAGCGGCACAGATACGCAGTATTTT. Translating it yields CAIMDSGTDTQYF.

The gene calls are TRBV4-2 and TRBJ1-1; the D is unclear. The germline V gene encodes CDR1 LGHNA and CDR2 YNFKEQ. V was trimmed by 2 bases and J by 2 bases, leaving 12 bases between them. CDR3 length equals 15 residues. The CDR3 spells CASSQRIVSNTEAFF. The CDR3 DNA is TGTGCCAGCAGCCAACGCATTGTCAGTAACACTGAAGCTTTCTTT.

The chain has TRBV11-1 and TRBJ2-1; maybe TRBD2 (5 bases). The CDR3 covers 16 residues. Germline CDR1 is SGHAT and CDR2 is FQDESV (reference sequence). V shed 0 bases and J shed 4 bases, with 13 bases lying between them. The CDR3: CASSLAPGGSYNEQFF. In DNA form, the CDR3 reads TGTGCCAGCAGCTTAGCCCCTGGAGGAAGTTACAATGAGCAGTTCTTC. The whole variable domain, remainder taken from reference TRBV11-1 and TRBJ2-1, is EAEVAQSPRYKITEKSQAVAFWCDPISGHATLYWYRQILGQGPELLVQFQDESVVDDSQLPKDRFSAERLKGVDSTLKIQPAELGDSAMYLCASSLAPGGSYNEQFFGPGTRLTVL.